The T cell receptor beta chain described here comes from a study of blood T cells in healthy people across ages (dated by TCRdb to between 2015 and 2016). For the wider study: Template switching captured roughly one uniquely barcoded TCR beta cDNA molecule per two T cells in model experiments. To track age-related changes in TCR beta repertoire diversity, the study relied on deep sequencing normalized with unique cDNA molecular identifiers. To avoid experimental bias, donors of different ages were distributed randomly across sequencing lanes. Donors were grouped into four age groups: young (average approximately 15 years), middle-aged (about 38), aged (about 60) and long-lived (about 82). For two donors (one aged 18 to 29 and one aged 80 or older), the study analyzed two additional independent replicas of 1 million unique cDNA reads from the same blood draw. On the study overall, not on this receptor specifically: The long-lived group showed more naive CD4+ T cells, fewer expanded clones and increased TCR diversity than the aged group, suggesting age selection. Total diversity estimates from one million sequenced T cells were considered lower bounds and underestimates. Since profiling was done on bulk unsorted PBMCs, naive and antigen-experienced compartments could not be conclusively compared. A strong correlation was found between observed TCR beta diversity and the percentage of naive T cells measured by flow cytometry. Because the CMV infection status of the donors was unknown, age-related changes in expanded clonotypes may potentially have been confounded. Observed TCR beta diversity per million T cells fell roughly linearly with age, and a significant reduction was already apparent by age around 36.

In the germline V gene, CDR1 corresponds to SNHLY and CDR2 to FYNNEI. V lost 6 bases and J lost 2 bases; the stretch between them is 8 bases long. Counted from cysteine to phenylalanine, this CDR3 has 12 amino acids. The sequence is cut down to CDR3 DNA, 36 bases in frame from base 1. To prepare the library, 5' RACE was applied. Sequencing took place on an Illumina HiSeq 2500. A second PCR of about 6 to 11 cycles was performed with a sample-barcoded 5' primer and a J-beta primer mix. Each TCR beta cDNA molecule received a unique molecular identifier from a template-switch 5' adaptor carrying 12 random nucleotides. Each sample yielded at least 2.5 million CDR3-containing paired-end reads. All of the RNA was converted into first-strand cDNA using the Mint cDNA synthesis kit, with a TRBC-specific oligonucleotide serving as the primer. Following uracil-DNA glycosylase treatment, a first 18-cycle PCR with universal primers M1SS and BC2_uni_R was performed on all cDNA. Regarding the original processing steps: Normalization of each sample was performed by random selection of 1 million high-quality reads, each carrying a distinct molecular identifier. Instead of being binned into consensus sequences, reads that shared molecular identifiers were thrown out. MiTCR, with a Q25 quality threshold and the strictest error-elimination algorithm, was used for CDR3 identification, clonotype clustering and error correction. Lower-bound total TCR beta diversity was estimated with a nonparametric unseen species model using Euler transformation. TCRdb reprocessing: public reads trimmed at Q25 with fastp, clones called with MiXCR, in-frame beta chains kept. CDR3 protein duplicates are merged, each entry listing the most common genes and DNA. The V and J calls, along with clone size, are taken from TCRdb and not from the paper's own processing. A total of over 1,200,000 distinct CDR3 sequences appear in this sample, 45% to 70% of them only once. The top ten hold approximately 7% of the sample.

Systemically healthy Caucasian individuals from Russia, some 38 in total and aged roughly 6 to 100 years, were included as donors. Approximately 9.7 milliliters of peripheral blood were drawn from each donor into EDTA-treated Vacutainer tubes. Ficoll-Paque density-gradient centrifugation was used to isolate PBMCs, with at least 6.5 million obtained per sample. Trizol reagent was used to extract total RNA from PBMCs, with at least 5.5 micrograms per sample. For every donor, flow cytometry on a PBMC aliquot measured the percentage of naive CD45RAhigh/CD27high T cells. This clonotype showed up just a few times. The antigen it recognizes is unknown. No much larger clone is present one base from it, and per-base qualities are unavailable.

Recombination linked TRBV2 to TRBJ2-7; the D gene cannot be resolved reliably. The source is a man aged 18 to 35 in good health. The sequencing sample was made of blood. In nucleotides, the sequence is TGTGCCAGCAGAGGCGGTCCCTACGAGCAGTACTTC. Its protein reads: CASRGGPYEQYF.